A selection of T cell receptor beta chains follows, all from one sample in a study of blood T cell repertoires in COVID-19. Some clones are missing from TCRdb's copy, which holds only in-frame ones; the method was immunoSEQ multiplex PCR. This repertoire shows more than 85,000 clones, roughly four fifths found once; its top ten account for 16%. Sequenced: peripheral blood. Source of these receptors: a woman between 55 and 75 years old with acute or convalescent COVID-19. The CDR3 runs from the conserved cysteine through the conserved F or W. Fields, in order: V gene, clone size, CDR3 protein. A row's size may be missing; if present it is once, few, many or a size class.

>TRBV4-1|.
CASSQDLGTGGMVNGYTF
>TRBV7-2|.
CASSLRTDLAKNIQYF
>TRBV9|.
CASSVEGANYGYTF
>TRBV12-2|once
CASRLRHNSNQPQHF
>TRBV5-6|.
CASSLAPGRARGYTF
>TRBV28|.
CATMRSETQYF
>TRBV19|.
CASSPADYVGREKLFF
>TRBV7-3|.
CASSPQTGELFF
>TRBV3-1/TRBV3-2|once
CASSQVGDTGELFF
>TRBV18|.
CASSDDTEIYGYTF
>TRBV28|.
CASDQRGKLFF
>TRBV10-3|.
CAISDNPGTGQETQYF
>TRBV3-1/TRBV3-2|.
CASSPPTGIGYTF
>TRBV18|.
CASSPEQGAETGELFF
>TRBV9|.
CASSVEDWGTDTQYF
>TRBV5-4|.
CASSLDGRAGGPVGTDTQYF
>TRBV11-2|.
CACCLDVETEQYF
>TRBV18|.
CASSPSGRGSSYNEQFF
>TRBV7-9|.
CASSLGSSGNTIYF